Listed here are 26 T cell receptor beta chains from one sample, sequenced in a study of OX40 agonist ivuxolimab in advanced cancers. The method was immunoSEQ multiplex PCR; TCRdb's version includes in-frame clones alone and lacks a portion of them. The profile shows 35,000 to 45,000 clones, less than 90% of them singletons. The sequencing used CD4+ or CD8+ T cells sorted from blood, collected in a trial of the OX40 agonist ivuxolimab. The receptors here all came from an adult with an advanced solid tumor such as melanoma, head and neck, liver or kidney cancer.

This sequence joins TRBV4-2 and TRBJ2-7; TRBD2 might be the D (5 bases). Germline V lookup: CDR1 LGHNA, CDR2 YNFKEQ. Between the trimmed V and J ends, which lost 4 bases and 3 bases, there was a span of 19 bases. This CDR3 is built from 16 residues. The CDR3 reads CASSPRTGRPNYEQYF. The CDR3 nucleotides read TGTGCCAGCAGCCCCCGGACGGGAAGACCGAACTACGAGCAGTACTTC.

The V gene is TRBV9, the J gene TRBJ2-2; 11 positions agree with TRBD2. This CDR3 contains 17 residues. With 0 bases clipped from V and 1 base from J, the junction kept 2 bases outside the gene matches. From germline, CDR1 is SGDLS and CDR2 YYNGEE. The CDR3 reads CASSVVSGGVNTGELFF. CDR3 in DNA: TGTGCCAGCAGCGTAGTTAGCGGGGGGGTGAACACCGGGGAGCTGTTTTTT.

This chain connects TRBV5-4 to TRBJ1-6; TRBD1 might be the D (6 bases). CDR3 length: 18 residues. Deletions cut 4 bases from V and 0 bases from J, with 17 bases between. Per the germline V gene, CDR1 is SGHNT and CDR2 is YYREEE (reference sequence). CDR3 bases: TGTGCCAGCAGCCTGGGCGGGGGCAGAAGCTCCTATAATTCACCCCTCCACTTT. Its protein is CASSLGGGRSSYNSPLHF.

This clone showed up just a few times. The V call is TRBV7-2, the J call TRBJ2-7; 8 bases line up with TRBD1. V gave up 3 bases and J gave up 0 bases; unmatched junction bases: 7. CDR1 is SGHTA, CDR2 FQGNSA, per germline. CDR3 length: 16 residues. The DNA for the CDR3 is TGTGCCAGCAGCTTCCCTGGACAGGGAAGCTCCTACGAGCAGTACTTC. The encoded protein is CASSFPGQGSSYEQYF.

Remarks on this clone: Mismatch with germline at one junction end may stem from a read error. The V and J genes are TRBV2 and TRBJ2-7, with 8 nucleotides matching TRBD1. CDR3 length: 13 residues. Germline CDR1 reads SNHLY; CDR2 reads FYNNEI. CDR3 DNA sequence: TGTGCCAGCAGTGAAATGGACAGGGAGATCTCGCACTTC. Residues: CASSEMDREISHF.

This clone was seen only once. The rearrangement joins TRBV9 to TRBJ2-1; 15 bases agree with TRBD2. There are 17 residues in the CDR3. Germline lookup yields CDR1 SGDLS and CDR2 YYNGEE. The J segment lost 4 bases and the V segment lost 4 bases, leaving 6 bases of the junction unmatched. Written as DNA, the CDR3 is TGTGCCAGCAGCCCGGGGACTAGCGGGGGGAAATACAATGAGCAGTTCTTC. Translated, it gives CASSPGTSGGKYNEQFF.

The gene calls are TRBV13 and TRBJ2-1; 11 bases fit TRBD2. The CDR3 runs 17 residues. Germline trimming cut 5 bases from V and 5 bases from J; bases unmatched to any gene: 11. Germline V lookup: CDR1 PRHDT, CDR2 FYEKMQ (reference sequence). The CDR3 nucleotides are TGTGCCAGCAGCGGATGGACTAGCGGGCACCTTAACAATGAGCAGTTCTTC. Its translation: CASSGWTSGHLNNEQFF. Complete variable domain (other parts from reference TRBV13 and TRBJ2-1): AAGVIQSPRHLIKEKRETATLKCYPIPRHDTVYWYQQGPGQDPQFLISFYEKMQSDKGSIPDRFSAQQFSDYHSELNMSSLELGDSALYFCASSGWTSGHLNNEQFFGPGTRLTVL.

V is TRBV5-6 and J is TRBJ1-1; the D is unclear. CDR3 length: 14 residues. Trimming shortened V by 2 bases and J by 1 base, and 9 bases separated the two germline ends. Germline V gene lookup returns CDR1 SGHDT and CDR2 YYEEEE. In DNA, the CDR3 is TGTGCCAGCAGCTTCGGGCGGAGGAACACTGAAGCTTTCTTT. Protein sequence: CASSFGRRNTEAFF.

CDR3 bases: TGTGCCAGCAGCTTAGTTTCCGAGATTAATGAGCAGTTCTTC. Encoded protein: CASSLVSEINEQFF. The chain is built from TRBV11-2 and TRBJ2-1; D is ambiguous. The CDR3 consists of 14 residues. The V end was cut by 1 base, the J end by 7 bases, with 11 bases between. Germline V lookup: CDR1 SGHAT, CDR2 FQNNGV.

The gene calls are TRBV6-6 and TRBJ2-1; no clear D gene. The length of the CDR3 is 16 residues. V dropped 4 bases and J dropped 1 base, with 14 bases sitting between them. The germline gives CDR1 MNHNY, CDR2 SVGAGI (reference sequence). CDR3 bases: TGTGCCAGCAGTTCATATCCCCCTGGGTCCTACAATGAGCAGTTCTTC. Translating gives CASSSYPPGSYNEQFF.

The chain is built from TRBV27 and TRBJ1-1; D is undetermined. The length of the CDR3 is 13 residues. V was pared by 8 bases and J by 1 base, with 11 bases between. CDR1 is MNHEY and CDR2 is SMNVEV in the germline V gene (reference sequence). The CDR3 region is CASGHGSNTEAFF. In DNA, the CDR3 is TGTGCCAGCGGCCACGGGTCGAACACTGAAGCTTTCTTT.

V and J are TRBV11-1 and TRBJ2-7; the D gene is possibly TRBD1 (5 bases). The germline gives CDR1 SGHAT, CDR2 FQDESV (reference sequence). CDR3 size: 13 residues. The V and J ends lost 3 bases and 1 base respectively, with 7 bases between them. The CDR3: CASSFRQSYEQYF. The CDR3 DNA reads as TGTGCCAGCAGCTTTCGACAGTCCTACGAGCAGTACTTC.

The chain has TRBV27 and TRBJ2-1; the D gene is possibly TRBD2 (5 bases). V was clipped by 7 bases and J by 1 base, with 11 bases between them. Germline CDR1 reads MNHEY; CDR2 reads SMNVEV (reference sequence). CDR3 size: 14 residues. The CDR3 sequence: CASTSGSSYNEQFF. CDR3 coding DNA: TGTGCCAGCACCTCGGGGAGTTCCTACAATGAGCAGTTCTTC.

This clone was seen a single time. The chain employs TRBV30 and TRBJ1-2, with a tentative D call TRBD1 (5 bases). The CDR3 is 13 residues long. Germline values: CDR1 GTSNPN, CDR2 SVGIG (reference sequence). V was trimmed by 2 bases and J by 4 bases, leaving 11 bases between them. The CDR3: CAWSPGSGYGYTF. For the CDR3, the DNA is TGTGCCTGGAGTCCAGGGTCCGGCTATGGCTACACCTTC.

The chain employs TRBV27 and TRBJ2-7, with unresolved D. Germline CDR1 reads MNHEY; CDR2 reads SMNVEV (reference sequence). Deletions cut 2 bases from V and 1 base from J, with 6 bases between. This CDR3 has 13 residues. The CDR3 DNA sequence: TGTGCCAGCAGTTTAGGCAGATCCTACGAGCAGTACTTC. Residues: CASSLGRSYEQYF.

Only a few counts were recorded for this clone. This chain links TRBV28 with TRBJ1-5; possibly TRBD1 for D (6 bases). The CDR3 is made up of 15 amino acids. The germline V gene encodes CDR1 MDHEN and CDR2 SYDVKM. The V end was cut by 4 bases, the J end by 1 base, with 11 bases between. Written as DNA, the CDR3 is TGTGCCAGCAGTTCCCTAGGACAGAGCAATCAGCCCCAGCATTTT. Its translation is CASSSLGQSNQPQHF.

The chain joins TRBV7-6 to TRBJ2-2, with 9 bases lining up with TRBD1. The J segment lost 2 bases and the V segment lost 3 bases, leaving 7 bases of the junction unmatched. CDR3 length: 17 residues. The V gene's germline CDR1 is SGHVS and CDR2 FNYEAQ. In nucleotides, the CDR3 is TGTGCCAGCAGCTTCCCCGCGGACAGGGGAAACACCGGGGAGCTGTTTTTT. Translation gives CASSFPADRGNTGELFF.

The chain has TRBV5-1 and TRBJ2-3; D gene uncertain. The CDR3 has 15 amino acids. V was cut by 4 bases and J by 1 base, with 13 bases left in between. CDR1 and CDR2 (germline): SGHRS, YFSETQ. CDR3 bases: TGCGCCAGCAGCCTGGTTCCGGAACGCACAGATACGCAGTATTTT. This translates into CASSLVPERTDTQYF.

In this sample, this clone turned up a few times. This same CDR3 is encoded by further DNA sequences in the sample. The chain joins TRBV7-3 to TRBJ2-1; tentative D call: TRBD1 (6 bases). The V and J ends lost 1 base and 8 bases respectively, with 12 bases between them. CDR3 size: 14 residues. The germline V gene has CDR1 SGHTA and CDR2 FQGTGA. CDR3 coding DNA: TGTGCCAGCAGCTTAATTGGGGGCGTCCATGAGCAGTTCTTC. Residues: CASSLIGGVHEQFF.

The gene calls are TRBV5-4 and TRBJ1-2; 8 nucleotides align to TRBD1. The V and J ends lost 3 bases and 8 bases, in that order; junction bases with no gene match: 15. This CDR3 has 16 amino acids. Germline assignment: CDR1 SGHNT and CDR2 YYREEE (reference sequence). The CDR3 nucleotides are TGTGCCAGCAGCTCAGCCGGTTTGGCAGGGGGCGAGGGCTACACCTTC. Encoded protein: CASSSAGLAGGEGYTF.

This chain joins TRBV19 and TRBJ2-1, with 10 positions matching TRBD2. V dropped 5 bases and J dropped 0; count of bases not matched to a gene: 10. Germline-derived CDR1 and CDR2 are LNHDA and SQIVND (reference sequence). This CDR3 region has 18 residues. The CDR3 DNA reads as TGTGCCAGTAGTCCATGGACTAGCGGTAGGAGCTCCTACAATGAGCAGTTCTTC. This translates into CASSPWTSGRSSYNEQFF.

The chain carries TRBV7-8 and TRBJ2-5; 12 bases map to TRBD2. With V trimmed by 5 bases and J by 5 bases, 12 bases remained unmatched. The CDR3 spans 17 residues. Germline V gene data show CDR1 as SGHVS and CDR2 as FQNEAQ. In DNA, the CDR3 is TGTGCCAGCAGCCAAAAACTAGCGGGAGGCCCCCGGGAGACCCAGTACTTC. It specifies CASSQKLAGGPRETQYF. Variable domain in full (rest from reference TRBV7-8 and TRBJ2-5): GAGVSQSPRYKVAKRGQDVALRCDPISGHVSLFWYQQALGQGPEFLTYFQNEAQLDKSGLPSDRFFAERPEGSVSTLKIQRTQQEDSAVYLCASSQKLAGGPRETQYFGPGTRLLVL.

To note about this clone: At one end the junction does not follow the germline gene, possibly because of a read error. This chain links TRBV10-3 with TRBJ1-5; D unresolved. The CDR3 extends over 16 amino acids. The germline V gene has CDR1 ENHRY and CDR2 SYGVKD. CDR3 loop: CASSEARWGVNQPQHF. Written as DNA, the CDR3 is TGTGCCAGCAGTGAAGCGCGGTGGGGAGTCAATCAGCCCCAGCATTTT.

This chain joins TRBV7-8 and TRBJ1-3; no clear D. Germline values: CDR1 SGHVS, CDR2 FQNEAQ. This CDR3 comprises 15 residues. Trimming stripped 5 bases from V and 2 bases from J, with 13 bases between. DNA for the CDR3: TGTGCCAGCAGCCTGAGTGCCGCGGCTGGAAACACCATATATTTT. Translating gives CASSLSAAAGNTIYF.

The chain is built from TRBV28 and TRBJ2-7; tentative D call: TRBD1 (6 bases). V shed 6 bases and J shed 2 bases, with 20 bases lying between them. CDR3 length: 16 amino acids. From germline, CDR1 is MDHEN and CDR2 SYDVKM. Here the CDR3 DNA reads TGTGCCAGCAGCCTCCAAGGTTGGGACAATGCCTACGAGCAGTACTTC. This gives the protein CASSLQGWDNAYEQYF.

The rearrangement links TRBV7-9 to TRBJ2-7, with no clear D. V was shortened by 2 bases and J by 6 bases, with 5 bases between the two germline ends. Per the germline V gene, CDR1 is SEHNR and CDR2 is FQNEAQ (reference sequence). The CDR3 runs to 11 residues. The CDR3 nucleotides read TGTGCCAGCAGCTTAAGAGGCGAGCAGTACTTC. Its protein product is CASSLRGEQYF.